The present T cell receptor (beta chain) was sequenced within a study of cytomegalovirus exposure and HLA in healthy donors. On this clone: Its antigen is not identified.

Both 60 Vbeta primers and 13 Jbeta primers went into the PCR. TCRdb's copy holds only in-frame clones and misses some; the assay was immunoSEQ multiplex PCR. The table has about 130,000 clones, less than 85% seen once. V lost 1 base, J lost 1 base, and 13 bases lay in between. The CDR3 contains 16 residues. The germline V gene encodes CDR1 SGHVS and CDR2 FQNEAQ. Findings and limits, study-wide: Through in vitro validation, three CMV-associated chains were shown to be specific for CMV antigens. An analysis done earlier found most TCR beta V segments productive about 90% or about 30% of the time.

The sample comprised PBMCs. This TCR was recovered from a man aged 18 to 29 in good health and CMV-seropositive. This chain links TRBV7-8 with TRBJ1-1; D ambiguous. The chain's CDR3 is CASSLVPEGENTEAFF. The CDR3, as DNA: TGTGCCAGCAGCTTAGTACCGGAGGGAGAGAACACTGAAGCTTTCTTT.